Given below is one T cell receptor (beta chain) in context. A read error may account for a junction end that differs from germline. This record belongs to a study of blood T cells in healthy people across ages. The CDR3 runs 18 residues. Germline CDR1 SEHNR, CDR2 FQNEAQ (reference sequence). The use of a sample-barcoded 5' primer and a J-beta primer mix characterized a second PCR of roughly 7 to 11 cycles. TCRdb re-called the 5' RACE reads with MiXCR, one entry per CDR3 protein. The sample includes around 800,000 distinct CDR3 sequences, around 68% of them seen just once. Source material: blood. The V gene is TRBV7-9, the J gene TRBJ2-7, with D perhaps TRBD1 (6 bases). This clonotype originated in a man aged 30 to 39 in good health. The CDR3 loop reads CASSLDHRAAKGSYERYF. Here the CDR3 DNA reads TGTGCCAGCAGCTTAGACCACAGGGCCGCGAAGGGTTCCTACGAGCGGTACTTC. Drawing the rest from reference TRBV7-9 and TRBJ2-7, the complete variable domain is DTGVSQNPRHKITKRGQNVTFRCDPISEHNRLYWYRQTLGQGPEFLTYFQNEAQLEKSRLLSDRFSAERPKGSFSTLEIQRTEQGDSAMYLCASSLDHRAAKGSYERYFGPGTRLTVT.